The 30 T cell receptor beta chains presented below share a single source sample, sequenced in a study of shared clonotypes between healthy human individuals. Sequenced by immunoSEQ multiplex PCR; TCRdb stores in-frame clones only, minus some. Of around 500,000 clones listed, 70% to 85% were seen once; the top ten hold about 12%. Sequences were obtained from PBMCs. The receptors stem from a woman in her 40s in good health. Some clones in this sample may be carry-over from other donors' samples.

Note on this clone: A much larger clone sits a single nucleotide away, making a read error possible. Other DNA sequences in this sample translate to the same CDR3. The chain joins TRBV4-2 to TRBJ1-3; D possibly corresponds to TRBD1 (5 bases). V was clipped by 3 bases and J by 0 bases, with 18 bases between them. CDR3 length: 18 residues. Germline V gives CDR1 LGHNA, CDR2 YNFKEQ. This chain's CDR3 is CASSQDARDGNSGNTIYF. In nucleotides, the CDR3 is TGTGCCAGCAGCCAGGATGCCCGGGACGGAAACTCTGGAAACACCATATATTTT.

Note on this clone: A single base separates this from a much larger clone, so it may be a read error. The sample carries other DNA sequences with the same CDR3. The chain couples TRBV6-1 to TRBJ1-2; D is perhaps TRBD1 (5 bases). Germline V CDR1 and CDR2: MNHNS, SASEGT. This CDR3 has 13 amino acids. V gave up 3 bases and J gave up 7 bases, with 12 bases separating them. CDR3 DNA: TGTGCCAGCAGTGAGGTCAGAGGGGTTGGCTACACCTTC. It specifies CASSEVRGVGYTF.

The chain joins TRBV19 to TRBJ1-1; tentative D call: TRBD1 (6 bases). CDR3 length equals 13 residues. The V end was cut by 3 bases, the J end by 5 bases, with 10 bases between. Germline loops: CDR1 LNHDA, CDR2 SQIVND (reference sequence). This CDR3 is CASSISGVTEAFF. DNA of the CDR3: TGTGCCAGTAGTATCTCAGGGGTTACTGAAGCTTTCTTT.

The CDR3 sequence: CASSIARGSYEQYF. CDR3 nucleotide sequence: TGTGCCAGTAGTATAGCGCGGGGGTCCTACGAGCAGTACTTC. The J gene is TRBJ2-7, the V gene TRBV19; 7 bases are shared with TRBD2. Unmatched junction bases numbered 1, after V lost 1 base and J lost 1 base. Germline V CDR1 and CDR2: LNHDA, SQIVND (reference sequence). This CDR3 has 14 residues.

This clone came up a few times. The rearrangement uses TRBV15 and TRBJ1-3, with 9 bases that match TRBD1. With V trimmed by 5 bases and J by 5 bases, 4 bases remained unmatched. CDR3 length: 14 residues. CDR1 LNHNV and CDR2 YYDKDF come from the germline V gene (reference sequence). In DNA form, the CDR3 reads TGTGCCACCAGCGTGGACAGGGGCAGAAACACCATATATTTT. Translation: CATSVDRGRNTIYF.

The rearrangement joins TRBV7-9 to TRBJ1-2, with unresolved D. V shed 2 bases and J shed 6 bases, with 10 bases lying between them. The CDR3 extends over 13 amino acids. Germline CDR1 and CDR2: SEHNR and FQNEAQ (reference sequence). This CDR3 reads CASSLRLEDGYTF. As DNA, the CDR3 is TGTGCCAGCAGCTTACGGTTAGAGGATGGCTACACCTTC. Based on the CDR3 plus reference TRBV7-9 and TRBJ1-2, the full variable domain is DTGVSQNPRHKITKRGQNVTFRCDPISEHNRLYWYRQTLGQGPEFLTYFQNEAQLEKSRLLSDRFSAERPKGSFSTLEIQRTEQGDSAMYLCASSLRLEDGYTFGSGTRLTVV.

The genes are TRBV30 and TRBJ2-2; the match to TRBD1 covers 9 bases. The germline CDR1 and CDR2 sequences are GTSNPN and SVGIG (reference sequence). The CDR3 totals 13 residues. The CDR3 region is CAGQGRSNGELFF. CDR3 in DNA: TGTGCAGGACAGGGGCGGTCAAACGGGGAGCTGTTTTTT.

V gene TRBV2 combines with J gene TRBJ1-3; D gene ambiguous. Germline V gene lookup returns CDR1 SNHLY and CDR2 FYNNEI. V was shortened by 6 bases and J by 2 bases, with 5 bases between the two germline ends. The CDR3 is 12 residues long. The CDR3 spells CASRITGNTIYF. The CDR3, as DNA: TGTGCCAGCAGGATCACTGGAAACACCATATATTTT. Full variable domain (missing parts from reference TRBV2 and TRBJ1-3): EPEVTQTPSHQVTQMGQEVILRCVPISNHLYFYWYRQILGQKVEFLVSFYNNEISEKSEIFDDQFSVERPDGSNFTLKIRSTKLEDSAMYFCASRITGNTIYFGEGSWLTVV.

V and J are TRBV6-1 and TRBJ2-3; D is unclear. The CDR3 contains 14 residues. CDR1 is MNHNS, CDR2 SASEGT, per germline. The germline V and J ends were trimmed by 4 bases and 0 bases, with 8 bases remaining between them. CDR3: CASSVAESTDTQYF. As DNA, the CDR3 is TGTGCCAGCAGTGTGGCGGAAAGCACAGATACGCAGTATTTT.

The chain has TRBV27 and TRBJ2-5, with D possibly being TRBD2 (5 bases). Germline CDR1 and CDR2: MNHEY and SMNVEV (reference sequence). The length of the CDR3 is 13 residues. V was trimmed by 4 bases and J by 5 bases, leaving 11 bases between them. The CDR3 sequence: CASSYRREETQYF. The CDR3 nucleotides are TGTGCCAGCAGTTACCGTAGGGAGGAGACCCAGTACTTC.

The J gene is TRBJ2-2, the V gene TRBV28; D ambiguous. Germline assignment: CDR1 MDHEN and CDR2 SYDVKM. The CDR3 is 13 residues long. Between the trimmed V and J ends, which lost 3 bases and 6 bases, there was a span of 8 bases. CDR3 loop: CASSFVSSGELFF. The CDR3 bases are TGTGCCAGCAGTTTTGTATCGTCCGGGGAGCTGTTTTTT. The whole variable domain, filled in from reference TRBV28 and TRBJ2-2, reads DVKVTQSSRYLVKRTGEKVFLECVQDMDHENMFWYRQDPGLGLRLIYFSYDVKMKEKGDIPEGYSVSREKKERFSLILESASTNQTSMYLCASSFVSSGELFFGEGSRLTVL.

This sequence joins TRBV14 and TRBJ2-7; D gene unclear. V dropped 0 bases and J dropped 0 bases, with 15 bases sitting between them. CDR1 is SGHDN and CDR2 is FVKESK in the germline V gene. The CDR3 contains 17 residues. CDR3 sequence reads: CASSQDIGQAPSYEQYF. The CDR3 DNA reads TGTGCCAGCAGCCAAGATATAGGGCAGGCCCCCTCCTACGAGCAGTACTTC. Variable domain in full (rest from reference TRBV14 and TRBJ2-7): EAGVTQFPSHSVIEKGQTVTLRCDPISGHDNLYWYRRVMGKEIKFLLHFVKESKQDESGMPNNRFLAERTGGTYSTLKVQPAELEDSGVYFCASSQDIGQAPSYEQYFGPGTRLTVT.

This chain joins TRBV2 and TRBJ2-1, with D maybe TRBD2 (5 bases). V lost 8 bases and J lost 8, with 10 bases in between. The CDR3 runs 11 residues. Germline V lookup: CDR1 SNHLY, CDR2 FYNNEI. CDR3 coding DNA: TGTGCCAGCGGCCTAGCCGATGAGCAGTTCTTC. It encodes CASGLADEQFF.

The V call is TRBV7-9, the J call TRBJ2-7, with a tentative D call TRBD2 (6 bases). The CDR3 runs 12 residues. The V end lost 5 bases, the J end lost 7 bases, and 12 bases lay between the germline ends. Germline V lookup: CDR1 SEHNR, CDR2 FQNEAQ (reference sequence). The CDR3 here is CASSPAAGEQYF. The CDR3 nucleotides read TGTGCCAGCAGCCCCGCGGCGGGGGAGCAGTACTTC.

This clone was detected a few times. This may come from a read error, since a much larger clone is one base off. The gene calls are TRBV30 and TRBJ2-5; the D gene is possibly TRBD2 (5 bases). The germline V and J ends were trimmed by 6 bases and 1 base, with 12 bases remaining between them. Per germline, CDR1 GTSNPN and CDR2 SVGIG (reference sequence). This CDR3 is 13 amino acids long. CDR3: CACSYSAQETQYF. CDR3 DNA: TGTGCCTGTAGTTATAGCGCCCAAGAGACCCAGTACTTC. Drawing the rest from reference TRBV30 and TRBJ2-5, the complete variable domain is SQTIHQWPATLVQPVGSPLSLECTVEGTSNPNLYWYRQAAGRGLQLLFYSVGIGQISSEVPQNLSASRPQDRQFILSSKKLLLSDSGFYLCACSYSAQETQYFGPGTRLLVL.

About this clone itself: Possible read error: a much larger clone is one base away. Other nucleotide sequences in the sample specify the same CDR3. CDR3 amino acids: CASSVGLAGVNEQFF. The CDR3 DNA follows: TGTGCCAGCAGCGTAGGACTAGCGGGTGTCAATGAGCAGTTCTTC. The chain joins TRBV9 to TRBJ2-1; 10 positions match TRBD2. The CDR3 sequence is 15 residues long. V shed 0 bases, J shed 6 bases, and the junction held 3 bases outside the gene matches. Per the germline V gene, CDR1 is SGDLS and CDR2 is YYNGEE. The variable domain in full, with the rest retrieved from reference TRBV9 and TRBJ2-1, is DSGVTQTPKHLITATGQRVTLRCSPRSGDLSVYWYQQSLDQGLQFLIQYYNGEERAKGNILERFSAQQFPDLHSELNLSSLELGDSALYFCASSVGLAGVNEQFFGPGTRLTVL.

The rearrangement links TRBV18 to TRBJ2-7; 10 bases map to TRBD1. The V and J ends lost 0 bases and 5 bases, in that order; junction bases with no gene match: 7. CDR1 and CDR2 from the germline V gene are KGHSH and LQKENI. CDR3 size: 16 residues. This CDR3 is CASSPPVPTGGHEQYF. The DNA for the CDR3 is TGTGCCAGCTCACCACCTGTCCCGACAGGGGGCCACGAGCAGTACTTC.

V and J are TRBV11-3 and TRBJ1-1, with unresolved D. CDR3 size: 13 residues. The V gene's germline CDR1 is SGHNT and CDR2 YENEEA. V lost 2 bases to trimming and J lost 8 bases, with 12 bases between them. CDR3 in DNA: TGTGCCAGCAGCTTACTGGTAAACCGGGAAGCTTTCTTT. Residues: CASSLLVNREAFF.

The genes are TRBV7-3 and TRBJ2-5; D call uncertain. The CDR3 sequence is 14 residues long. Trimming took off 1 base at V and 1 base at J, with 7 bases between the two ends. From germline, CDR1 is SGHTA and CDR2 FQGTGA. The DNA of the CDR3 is TGTGCCAGCAGCTTAAGCAGTCTCCAAGAGACCCAGTACTTC. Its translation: CASSLSSLQETQYF.

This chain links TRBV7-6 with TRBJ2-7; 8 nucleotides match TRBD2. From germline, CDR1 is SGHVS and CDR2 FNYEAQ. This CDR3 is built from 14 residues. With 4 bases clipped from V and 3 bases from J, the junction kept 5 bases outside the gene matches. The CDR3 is CASSSGGSFYEQYF. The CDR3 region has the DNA TGTGCCAGCAGCTCGGGGGGGTCTTTCTACGAGCAGTACTTC.

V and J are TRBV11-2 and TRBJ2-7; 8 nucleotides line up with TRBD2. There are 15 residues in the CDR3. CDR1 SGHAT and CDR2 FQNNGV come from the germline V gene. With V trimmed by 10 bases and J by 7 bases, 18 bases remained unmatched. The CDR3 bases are TGTGCCACCCACCGGGGGACGGGAGGGCCGGGGGAGCAGTACTTC. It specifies CATHRGTGGPGEQYF.

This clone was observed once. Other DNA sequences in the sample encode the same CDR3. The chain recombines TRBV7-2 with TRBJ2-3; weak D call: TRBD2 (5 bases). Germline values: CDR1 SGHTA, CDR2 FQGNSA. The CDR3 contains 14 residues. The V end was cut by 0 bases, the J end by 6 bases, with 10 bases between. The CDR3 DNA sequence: TGTGCCAGCAGCTTAGCGGGAGCCGGGGATACGCAGTATTTT. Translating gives CASSLAGAGDTQYF. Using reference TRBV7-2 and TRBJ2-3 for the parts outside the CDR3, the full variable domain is GAGVSQSPSNKVTEKGKDVELRCDPISGHTALYWYRQSLGQGLEFLIYFQGNSAPDKSGLPSDRFSAERTGGSVSTLTIQRTQQEDSAVYLCASSLAGAGDTQYFGPGTRLTVL.

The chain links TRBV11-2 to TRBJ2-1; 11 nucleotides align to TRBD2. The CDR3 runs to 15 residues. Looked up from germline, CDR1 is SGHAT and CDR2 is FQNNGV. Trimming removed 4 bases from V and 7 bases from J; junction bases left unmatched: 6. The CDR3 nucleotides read TGTGCCAGCAGCTGGACTAGCGGGTCGGTGAATGAGCAGTTCTTC. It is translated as CASSWTSGSVNEQFF. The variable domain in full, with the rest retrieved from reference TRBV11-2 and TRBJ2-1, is EAGVAQSPRYKIIEKRQSVAFWCNPISGHATLYWYQQILGQGPKLLIQFQNNGVVDDSQLPKDRFSAERLKGVDSTLKIQPAKLEDSAVYLCASSWTSGSVNEQFFGPGTRLTVL.

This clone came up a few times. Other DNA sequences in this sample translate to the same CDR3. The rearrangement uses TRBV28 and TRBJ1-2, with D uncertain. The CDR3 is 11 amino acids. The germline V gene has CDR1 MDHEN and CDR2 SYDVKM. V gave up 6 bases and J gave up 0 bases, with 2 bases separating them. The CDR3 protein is CASRSNYGYTF. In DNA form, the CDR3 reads TGTGCCAGCAGGTCTAACTATGGCTACACCTTC.

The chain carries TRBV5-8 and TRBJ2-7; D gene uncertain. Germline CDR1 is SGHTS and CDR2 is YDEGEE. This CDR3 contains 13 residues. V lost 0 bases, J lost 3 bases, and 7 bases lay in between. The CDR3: CASSLGYSYEQYF. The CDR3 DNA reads TGTGCCAGCAGCTTGGGGTACAGCTACGAGCAGTACTTC.

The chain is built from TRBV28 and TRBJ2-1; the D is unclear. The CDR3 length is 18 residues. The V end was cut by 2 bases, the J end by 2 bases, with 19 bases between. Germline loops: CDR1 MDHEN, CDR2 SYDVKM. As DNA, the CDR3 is TGTGCCAGCAGTTTAACCTACCTGAAGGGCACTACCTACAATGAGCAGTTCTTC. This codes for CASSLTYLKGTTYNEQFF.

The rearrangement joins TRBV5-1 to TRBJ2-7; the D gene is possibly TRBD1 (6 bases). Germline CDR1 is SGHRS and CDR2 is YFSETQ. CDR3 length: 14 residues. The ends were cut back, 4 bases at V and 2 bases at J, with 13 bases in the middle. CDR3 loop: CASSQRQAAYEQYF. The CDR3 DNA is TGCGCCAGCAGCCAAAGACAGGCCGCCTACGAGCAGTACTTC. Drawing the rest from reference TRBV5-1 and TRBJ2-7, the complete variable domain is KAGVTQTPRYLIKTRGQQVTLSCSPISGHRSVSWYQQTPGQGLQFLFEYFSETQRNKGNFPGRFSGRQFSNSRSEMNVSTLELGDSALYLCASSQRQAAYEQYFGPGTRLTVT.

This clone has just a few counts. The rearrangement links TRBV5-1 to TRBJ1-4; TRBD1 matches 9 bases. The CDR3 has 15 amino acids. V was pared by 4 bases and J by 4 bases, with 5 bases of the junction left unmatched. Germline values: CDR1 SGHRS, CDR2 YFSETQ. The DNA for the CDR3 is TGCGCCAGCAGCGCCACAGGGGGCATTAATGAAAAACTGTTTTTT. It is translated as CASSATGGINEKLFF.

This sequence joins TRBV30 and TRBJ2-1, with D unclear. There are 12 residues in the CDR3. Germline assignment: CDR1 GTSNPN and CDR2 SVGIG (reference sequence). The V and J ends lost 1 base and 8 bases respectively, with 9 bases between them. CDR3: CAWSGTGHEQFF. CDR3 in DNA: TGTGCCTGGAGTGGGACGGGCCATGAGCAGTTCTTC.

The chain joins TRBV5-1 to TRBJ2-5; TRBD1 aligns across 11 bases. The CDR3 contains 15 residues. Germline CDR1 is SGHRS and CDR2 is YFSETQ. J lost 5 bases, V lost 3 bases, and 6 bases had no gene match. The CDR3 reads CASSWTGGMRETQYF. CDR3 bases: TGCGCCAGCAGCTGGACAGGGGGCATGCGGGAGACCCAGTACTTC.